This is a list of T cell receptor beta chains from one sample in a study of brain metastases from non-small cell lung cancer. This table comes from immunoSEQ multiplex PCR, and its TCRdb copy is limited to in-frame clones, with some not included. The sample yields more than 1,400 clones, 70% to 90% seen once. Sequences were obtained from tissue from a brain metastasis. These receptors were collected from a donor at least 40 years old with non-small cell lung cancer. Each CDR3 is given with its conserved first and last residue. The order of the fields is V gene, D gene, J gene, clone size, CDR3 protein, CDR3 DNA. A D gene is named only where the DNA matches it firmly. A clone size is listed for some rows: how often the clone was seen (once, few, many), or a class if it is expanded.

TRBV29-1,TRBD1,TRBJ2-7,NA,CSVSGTGWYEQYF,TGCAGCGTTTCGGGGACAGGGTGGTACGAGCAGTACTTC
TRBV25-1,NA,TRBJ1-6,NA,CASSEYKGTNSPLHF,TGTGCCAGCAGTGAATATAAAGGGACTAATTCACCCCTCCACTTT
TRBV5-1,NA,TRBJ2-3,NA,CASSLAISDTQYF,TGCGCCAGCAGCTTGGCGATCTCAGATACGCAGTATTTT
TRBV5-6,NA,TRBJ1-2,NA,CASSWVGAHGYTF,TGTGCCAGCAGCTGGGTGGGGGCACATGGCTACACCTTC
TRBV6-1,NA,TRBJ1-3,NA,CASSEEQMESTIYF,TGTGCCAGCAGTGAGGAACAGATGGAAAGCACCATATATTTT
TRBV13,TRBD2,TRBJ2-5,NA,CASSLRAGVEETQYF,TGTGCCAGCAGCTTAAGAGCGGGAGTTGAAGAGACCCAGTACTTC
TRBV29-1,TRBD2,TRBJ2-1,NA,CNVVPGLDLEQFF,TGCAACGTTGTCCCGGGACTAGATCTTGAGCAGTTCTTC
TRBV19,NA,TRBJ1-1,NA,CASSFEGGTNTEAFF,TGTGCCAGTAGTTTCGAGGGGGGAACGAACACTGAAGCTTTCTTT
TRBV3-1/TRBV3-2,NA,TRBJ2-7,NA,CASSQEALYEQYF,TGTGCCAGCAGCCAAGAAGCCCTCTACGAGCAGTACTTC
TRBV19,TRBD2,TRBJ2-5,NA,CASSTLIRDSGSAGGGYQETQYF,TGTGCCAGTTCTACACTTATCCGGGACAGTGGATCGGCGGGAGGGGGTTACCAAGAGACCCAGTACTTC
TRBV29-1,NA,TRBJ1-1,NA,CSVDKENRQKAFF,TGCAGCGTTGATAAAGAGAATAGACAAAAAGCTTTCTTT
TRBV30,NA,TRBJ1-6,once,CAWTPGAITWNSPLHF,TGTGCCTGGACCCCGGGGGCCATAACTTGGAATTCACCCCTCCACTTT
TRBV13,NA,TRBJ2-7,NA,CASSLRLASYEQYF,TGTGCCAGCAGCTTACGGCTAGCGTCCTACGAGCAGTACTTC
TRBV19,TRBD2,TRBJ2-1,NA,CASSRRTSGSSTDEQFF,TGTGCCAGTAGCCGAAGGACTAGCGGGAGCTCGACCGATGAGCAGTTCTTC
TRBV19,NA,TRBJ1-1,NA,CASSLRDQMPEAFF,TGTGCCAGTAGTTTACGGGACCAAATGCCTGAAGCTTTCTTT
TRBV10-1,NA,TRBJ1-2,few,CASYRDGYTF,TGCGCCAGCTATAGGGATGGCTACACCTTC
TRBV24-1,NA,TRBJ1-1,NA,CVQTLVWNTEAFF,TGTGTCCAGACGTTAGTATGGAACACTGAAGCTTTCTTT
TRBV5-4,TRBD1,TRBJ1-1,NA,CASSLGTGGNTEAFF,TGTGCCAGCAGCTTGGGAACAGGGGGCAACACTGAAGCTTTCTTT
TRBV7-6,NA,TRBJ2-1,NA,CASSLRRPPDEQFF,TGTGCCAGCAGCTTAAGGCGCCCGCCGGATGAGCAGTTCTTC
TRBV19,NA,TRBJ1-2,NA,CASSTRQAKDYGYTF,TGTGCCAGTAGTACCCGACAGGCAAAGGACTATGGCTACACCTTC
TRBV6-5,NA,TRBJ2-2,NA,CASIIAPATGELFF,TGTGCCAGCATAATCGCCCCCGCCACCGGGGAGCTGTTTTTT
TRBV9,NA,TRBJ2-1,once,CASSVASNEQFF,TGTGCCAGCAGCGTGGCCTCCAATGAGCAGTTCTTC
TRBV28,NA,TRBJ2-5,NA,CASSPPGQQETQYF,TGTGCCAGCAGTCCCCCGGGGCAGCAAGAGACCCAGTACTTC
TRBV7-8,TRBD2,TRBJ2-1,NA,CASSLAGLTYNEQFF,TGTGCCAGCAGCCTGGCGGGACTAACTTACAATGAGCAGTTCTTC
TRBV10-3,TRBD1,TRBJ1-1,NA,CAIGRDRVEEAFF,TGTGCCATCGGCCGGGACAGGGTTGAGGAAGCTTTCTTT
TRBV27,NA,TRBJ1-5,NA,CASSSTSGGFHQPQHF,TGTGCCAGCAGTTCCACCTCCGGGGGGTTTCATCAGCCCCAGCATTTT
TRBV5-4,TRBD2,TRBJ2-5,NA,CASSSTAGGSAWETQYF,TGTGCCAGCAGCTCTACAGCGGGAGGGTCGGCGTGGGAGACCCAGTACTTC
TRBV19,TRBD2,TRBJ2-7,NA,CASSPGLAAYEQYF,TGTGCCAGTAGTCCCGGACTAGCGGCGTACGAGCAGTACTTC
TRBV19,NA,TRBJ2-1,NA,CASTLGHSNEQFF,TGTGCCAGTACCCTGGGACATTCAAATGAGCAGTTCTTC
TRBV5-5,NA,TRBJ2-5,NA,CASSYRTDRETQYF,TGTGCCAGCAGCTACAGGACCGATAGAGAGACCCAGTACTTC
TRBV6-1,NA,TRBJ1-3,NA,CASSESAGVSGNTIYF,TGTGCCAGCAGTGAATCTGCGGGAGTCTCTGGAAACACCATATATTTT
TRBV5-4,TRBD2,TRBJ2-1,NA,CASSFGRAGEQFF,TGTGCCAGCAGCTTTGGGAGGGCGGGGGAGCAGTTCTTC
TRBV7-9,NA,TRBJ2-7,NA,CASSLDPAGSYEQYF,TGTGCCAGCAGCTTAGACCCAGCGGGCTCCTACGAGCAGTACTTC
TRBV5-1,NA,TRBJ2-3,NA,CASSWGDTQYF,TGCGCCAGCAGCTGGGGGGATACGCAGTATTTT
TRBV9,TRBD2,TRBJ2-1,NA,CASSVKSGRESSYNEQFF,TGTGCCAGCAGCGTAAAGAGCGGGAGGGAGAGCTCCTACAATGAGCAGTTCTTC
TRBV6-1,NA,TRBJ2-3,NA,CASRLAESTDTQYF,TGTGCCAGCAGACTAGCAGAATCCACAGATACGCAGTATTTT
TRBV5-1,TRBD2,TRBJ2-3,once,CASSPGGASGRAFTYF,TGCGCCAGCAGCCCCGGTGGGGCTAGCGGGAGGGCCTTCACGTATTTT
TRBV7-9,TRBD1,TRBJ1-2,NA,CASSLRQGIYGYTF,TGTGCCAGCAGCTTGAGACAGGGGATCTATGGCTACACCTTC
TRBV3-1/TRBV3-2,NA,TRBJ2-4,NA,CASSPGSRAGSKNIQYF,TGTGCCAGCAGCCCAGGGTCAAGGGCGGGGAGCAAAAACATTCAGTACTTC
TRBV15,NA,TRBJ1-5,NA,CATSTVRRAWDQPQHF,TGTGCCACCAGCACCGTCCGGAGGGCCTGGGATCAGCCCCAGCATTTT
TRBV3-1/TRBV3-2,NA,TRBJ2-1,NA,CASSQESLGEQFF,TGTGCCAGCAGCCAAGAGTCCCTTGGAGAGCAGTTCTTC
TRBV21-1,NA,TRBJ1-2,NA,CASSSYRVLSYGYTF,TGTGCCAGCAGCAGTTACAGGGTACTGAGCTATGGCTACACCTTC
TRBV27,NA,TRBJ2-7,NA,CASSFGLPISGAIYEQYF,TGTGCCAGCAGTTTTGGCCTCCCTATATCGGGAGCGATCTACGAGCAGTACTTC
TRBV6-1,NA,TRBJ2-7,NA,CASSEELGTLYEQYF,TGTGCCAGCAGTGAAGAGCTAGGGACCCTCTACGAGCAGTACTTC